This T cell receptor beta chain derives from a study of identical twins. This clonotype was seen more than once but under ten times. Its specificity is unknown. A universal primer binding site was introduced by template switching. The final cDNA contained unique molecular identifiers. Each CDR3 protein gets one entry after TCRdb re-called the 5' RACE reads with MiXCR. The table includes roughly 230,000 distinct CDR3 sequences, about 9% detected once. Findings and caveats of the study: Models predicted too little out-of-frame TCR alpha sharing in monozygotic twins. Insertions were fewer in abundant cord blood beta clonotypes, whereas memory repertoires showed none of this pattern.

Germline V gene data show CDR1 as MNHNY and CDR2 as SVGAGI (reference sequence). CDR3 length: 12 residues. The V segment lost 8 bases and the J segment 7 bases; nucleotides outside the gene matches: 3. The sample also formed part of further work on yellow fever vaccine responses in identical twins.

The TCR comes from a woman between 18 and 30 years old in good health. Sequenced: CD8+ T cells sorted from blood. The V gene is TRBV6-6, the J gene TRBJ2-1; TRBD2 aligns across 9 bases. The DNA of the CDR3 is TGTGCCAGCCTAGCGGGACTAAATGAGCAGTTCTTC. Translation: CASLAGLNEQFF.